The 30 T cell receptor beta chains below were found in one sample sequenced in a study of Tregs in tolerant kidney transplant recipients. The nonmyeloablative bone marrow transplants came from related graft donors, with transient mixed chimerism. Sequenced by immunoSEQ multiplex PCR; TCRdb stores in-frame clones only, minus some. The repertoire consists of tens of thousands of clones, with about nine tenths occurring once and the leading ten covering 15%. Sequencing used CD8+ T cells from blood (PBMCs), obtained 24 months after the transplant. Receptors originate from a human patient who received a combined kidney and bone marrow transplant. T cells may partly derive from the graft donor.

CDR3 nucleotide sequence: TGTGCCAGCAGCTCGCAGGGGAGCACAGATACGCAGTATTTT. Its translation: CASSSQGSTDTQYF. The chain carries TRBV7-9 and TRBJ2-3, with D possibly TRBD1 on 6 matching bases. This CDR3 has 14 residues. Trimming stripped 4 bases from V and 0 bases from J, with 8 bases between. Germline V gene sequence: CDR1 SEHNR, CDR2 FQNEAQ (reference sequence).

The gene calls are TRBV18 and TRBJ2-3; 10 nucleotides agree with TRBD2. V lost 4 bases, J lost 5 bases, and 6 bases stayed unmatched. Germline CDR1 and CDR2: KGHSH and LQKENI. The CDR3 is 15 residues long. CDR3 in amino acids: CASSLAGGAGDTQYF. DNA for the CDR3: TGTGCCAGCTCACTAGCGGGGGGAGCCGGAGATACGCAGTATTTT.

The chain employs TRBV2 and TRBJ2-7; D gene uncertain. The germline V gene encodes CDR1 SNHLY and CDR2 FYNNEI. This CDR3 is 12 amino acids long. V was cut by 3 bases and J by 2 bases, with 5 bases left in between. The CDR3 bases are TGTGCCAGCAGTGACAGGACCTACGAGCAGTACTTC. Protein product: CASSDRTYEQYF.

The V and J genes are TRBV11-2 and TRBJ2-7; D remains unclear. Germline CDR1 and CDR2: SGHAT and FQNNGV. Trimming pared 5 bases from V and 0 bases from J, leaving 20 bases between. The CDR3 totals 17 residues. The CDR3 region is CASSHQVVLTTSYEQYF. The CDR3 region has the DNA TGTGCCAGCAGCCACCAGGTCGTACTTACCACCTCCTACGAGCAGTACTTC.

The chain carries TRBV4-3 and TRBJ2-7, with 9 bases matching TRBD2. The V segment lost 1 base and the J segment 3 bases; nucleotides outside the gene matches: 7. This CDR3 contains 16 residues. Germline V CDR1 and CDR2: LGHNA, YSLEER. The CDR3: CASSQAVAGALYEQYF. The CDR3 coding sequence is TGCGCCAGCAGCCAAGCTGTAGCGGGGGCCCTCTACGAGCAGTACTTC.

V gene TRBV27 combines with J gene TRBJ2-1, with 9 bases fitting TRBD2. Per the germline V gene, CDR1 is MNHEY and CDR2 is SMNVEV (reference sequence). V gave up 7 bases and J gave up 4 bases; unmatched junction bases: 11. The CDR3 has 16 residues. The CDR3 loop is CASKSSGSQAYNEQFF. Here the CDR3 DNA reads TGTGCCAGCAAGAGTAGCGGGAGCCAGGCTTACAATGAGCAGTTCTTC.

The chain joins TRBV18 to TRBJ2-7; possible D gene TRBD1, 6 bases. This CDR3 comprises 13 residues. Germline lookup yields CDR1 KGHSH and CDR2 LQKENI. Trimming shortened V by 2 bases and J by 7 bases, and 12 bases separated the two germline ends. Written as DNA, the CDR3 is TGTGCCAGCTCACCAACAGGGCCCGGTGAGCAGTACTTC. Its protein product is CASSPTGPGEQYF. Complete variable domain (other parts from reference TRBV18 and TRBJ2-7): NAGVMQNPRHLVRRRGQEARLRCSPMKGHSHVYWYRQLPEEGLKFMVYLQKENIIDESGMPKERFSAEFPKEGPSILRIQQVVRGDSAAYFCASSPTGPGEQYFGPGTRLTVT.

This rearrangement joins TRBV11-3 to TRBJ1-1; TRBD1 is a possible D gene (5 bases). CDR3 size: 11 residues. Trimming cost V 7 bases and J 5 bases, with 8 bases left between them. Germline lookup yields CDR1 SGHNT and CDR2 YENEEA. CDR3 region: CASMGGTEAFF. The CDR3 DNA sequence: TGTGCCAGCATGGGGGGGACTGAAGCTTTCTTT.

The chain has TRBV4-3 and TRBJ2-2; D may be TRBD2 (6 bases). The CDR3 sequence is 13 residues long. Germline V lookup: CDR1 LGHNA, CDR2 YSLEER. The ends were cut back, 3 bases at V and 7 bases at J, with 9 bases in the middle. In DNA, the CDR3 is TGCGCCAGCAGCCAGGGGGGTGTCGGGGAGCTGTTTTTT. Translating gives CASSQGGVGELFF.

The V gene is TRBV6-1, the J gene TRBJ2-1; 8 bases line up with TRBD1. Germline V gives CDR1 MNHNS, CDR2 SASEGT. V was pared by 1 base and J by 1 base, with 3 bases of the junction left unmatched. This CDR3 region has 16 residues. The CDR3 region has the DNA TGTGCCAGCAGTGAAGACGACAGGGGTTCCTACAATGAGCAGTTCTTC. It codes for CASSEDDRGSYNEQFF.

The V call is TRBV13, the J call TRBJ2-6; 9 nucleotides align to TRBD1. The CDR3 totals 17 residues. Losses at the gene ends were 4 bases for V and 2 bases for J; bases not matched to a gene: 6. From germline, CDR1 is PRHDT and CDR2 FYEKMQ (reference sequence). The CDR3 loop is CASSSQGAGTGANVLTF. CDR3 in DNA: TGTGCCAGCAGCTCACAGGGGGCAGGGACTGGGGCCAACGTCCTGACTTTC.

V and J are TRBV7-9 and TRBJ2-7; perhaps TRBD2 as D (5 bases). The CDR3 loop spans 15 amino acids. With 2 bases removed from V and 3 bases from J, the gap between germline ends came to 14 bases. Looked up from germline, CDR1 is SEHNR and CDR2 is FQNEAQ (reference sequence). DNA of the CDR3: TGTGCCAGCAGCTTAATGCCCAGCGGACTCTACGAGCAGTACTTC. As protein: CASSLMPSGLYEQYF.

Note on this clone: Other DNA sequences within the sample encode an identical CDR3. The rearrangement joins TRBV28 to TRBJ2-7; TRBD1 is a possible D gene (5 bases). The CDR3 has 15 residues. CDR1 MDHEN and CDR2 SYDVKM come from the germline V gene. V gave up 6 bases and J gave up 3 bases, with 18 bases separating them. The CDR3 is CASRTRTRGFYEQYF. CDR3 DNA: TGTGCCAGCAGAACACGGACAAGGGGTTTCTACGAGCAGTACTTC. Full variable domain (rest looked up from reference TRBV28 and TRBJ2-7): DVKVTQSSRYLVKRTGEKVFLECVQDMDHENMFWYRQDPGLGLRLIYFSYDVKMKEKGDIPEGYSVSREKKERFSLILESASTNQTSMYLCASRTRTRGFYEQYFGPGTRLTVT.

The chain has TRBV25-1 and TRBJ1-2; D is perhaps TRBD1 (5 bases). The CDR3 totals 14 residues. Looked up from germline, CDR1 is MGHDK and CDR2 is SYGVNS. Trimming shortened V by 5 bases and J by 7 bases, and 17 bases separated the two germline ends. The DNA of the CDR3 is TGTGCCAGCAGTTGGGGAAGGGGCAGTTTTGGCTACACCTTC. Protein sequence: CASSWGRGSFGYTF.

The V call is TRBV5-8, the J call TRBJ1-5, with a weak D call TRBD1 (5 bases). Germline CDR1 and CDR2: SGHTS and YDEGEE. The CDR3 has 14 amino acids. The germline V and J ends were trimmed by 7 bases and 2 bases, with 13 bases remaining between them. The CDR3 DNA reads as TGTGCCAGCTCCCAGGGCGCCGGCAATCAGCCCCAGCATTTT. Amino acid sequence: CASSQGAGNQPQHF.

The rearrangement uses TRBV15 and TRBJ2-2; 7 nucleotides line up with TRBD1. Looked up from germline, CDR1 is LNHNV and CDR2 is YYDKDF (reference sequence). The CDR3 runs to 16 residues. J was trimmed by 0 bases and V by 3 bases; bases with no gene match: 4. CDR3 protein: CATSSPTGTNTGELFF. Here the CDR3 DNA reads TGTGCCACCAGCAGTCCGACAGGGACGAACACCGGGGAGCTGTTTTTT.

The chain has TRBV30 and TRBJ2-1; TRBD2 is a possible D gene (5 bases). This CDR3 contains 12 residues. Between the trimmed V and J ends, which lost 3 bases and 6 bases, there was a span of 9 bases. Germline CDR1 reads GTSNPN; CDR2 reads SVGIG (reference sequence). The CDR3 is CAWRRLANEQFF. CDR3 nucleotides: TGTGCCTGGAGGAGGCTAGCCAATGAGCAGTTCTTC.

The chain couples TRBV13 to TRBJ2-4, with 7 bases fitting TRBD1. This CDR3 comprises 15 residues. Unmatched junction bases numbered 3, after V lost 0 bases and J lost 4 bases. CDR1 and CDR2 from the germline V gene are PRHDT and FYEKMQ (reference sequence). Here the CDR3 reads CASSLGRGPKNIQYF. CDR3 DNA sequence: TGTGCCAGCAGCTTAGGGAGGGGGCCTAAAAACATTCAGTACTTC.

The chain combines TRBV5-1 with TRBJ1-2; TRBD1 matches at 9 bases. Germline CDR1 and CDR2: SGHRS and YFSETQ. With V trimmed by 0 bases and J by 6 bases, 6 bases remained unmatched. The CDR3 sequence is 15 residues long. CDR3 sequence (DNA): TGCGCCAGCAGCTTGGCCCCAACAGGGGGCGATGGCTACACCTTC. This gives the protein CASSLAPTGGDGYTF.

This chain links TRBV10-1 with TRBJ2-4; 7 bases are a match to TRBD2. This CDR3 spans 16 amino acids. Germline V gives CDR1 WNHNN, CDR2 SYGVQD (reference sequence). After removal of 5 bases from V and 1 base from J, the junction contained 8 bases not matched to a gene. In DNA form, the CDR3 reads TGCGCCAGCAGTCCCGGGACTAACAAGGCCAAAAACATTCAGTACTTC. Its protein product is CASSPGTNKAKNIQYF.

The chain recombines TRBV6-1 with TRBJ1-3; possibly TRBD1 for D (5 bases). The CDR3 sequence is 16 residues long. The V gene lost 2 bases and the J gene lost 0 bases, with 11 bases spanning the gap. Germline CDR1 and CDR2: MNHNS and SASEGT. CDR3 sequence reads: CASSENRMLSGNTIYF. In nucleotides, the CDR3 is TGTGCCAGCAGTGAAAACAGGATGCTCTCTGGAAACACCATATATTTT.

This chain connects TRBV7-6 to TRBJ2-5; D might be TRBD2 (6 bases). The J call is in doubt because the DNA end fits TRBJ2-7 better. The CDR3 totals 14 residues. Germline V gene sequence: CDR1 SGHVS, CDR2 FNYEAQ. CDR3 amino acids: CASSLGSGPYEQYF. CDR3 coding DNA: TGTGCCAGCAGCTTAGGTAGCGGCCCGTACGAGCAGTACTTC.

This sequence joins TRBV7-9 and TRBJ2-1; TRBD2 is a possible D gene (5 bases). With 3 bases removed from V and 0 bases from J, the gap between germline ends came to 15 bases. This CDR3 contains 17 residues. Per the germline V gene, CDR1 is SEHNR and CDR2 is FQNEAQ (reference sequence). The CDR3 reads CASSFPRVGDSYNEQFF. CDR3 nucleotides: TGTGCCAGCAGCTTCCCGAGGGTTGGAGACTCCTACAATGAGCAGTTCTTC.

The chain is built from TRBV2 and TRBJ1-1, with 10 bases matching TRBD1. The CDR3 consists of 16 residues. Trimming cost V 7 bases and J 1 base; bases outside gene matches: 9. From germline, CDR1 is SNHLY and CDR2 FYNNEI. The CDR3 nucleotides read TGTGCCAGCAAGGGGAGACAGGGGGCGCGGAACACTGAAGCTTTCTTT. Translating it yields CASKGRQGARNTEAFF.

V is TRBV29-1 and J is TRBJ2-7; 9 nucleotides align to TRBD1. V was pared by 4 bases and J by 5 bases, with 6 bases of the junction left unmatched. CDR3 length: 13 residues. CDR1 and CDR2 (germline): SQVTM, ANQGSEA. The CDR3 protein is CSVVWTGVNEQYF. In nucleotides, the CDR3 is TGCAGCGTTGTTTGGACAGGGGTAAACGAGCAGTACTTC.

The chain is built from TRBV9 and TRBJ2-5; D gene ambiguous. The CDR3 is 18 residues long. Trimming stripped 3 bases from V and 7 bases from J, with 28 bases between. CDR1 SGDLS and CDR2 YYNGEE come from the germline V gene. CDR3 amino acids: CASSDPRSSPESLGTQYF. The CDR3 DNA sequence: TGTGCCAGCAGCGACCCGAGGTCGTCACCGGAGAGTTTGGGGACCCAGTACTTC.

This chain joins TRBV29-1 and TRBJ2-3; D may be TRBD1 (6 bases). Germline CDR1 and CDR2: SQVTM and ANQGSEA. Trimming shortened V by 7 bases and J by 4 bases, and 21 bases separated the two germline ends. The CDR3 contains 15 residues. The CDR3: CSAPLQGSVADTQYF. DNA for the CDR3: TGCAGCGCGCCGCTACAGGGATCGGTGGCAGATACGCAGTATTTT.

This rearrangement joins TRBV9 to TRBJ2-1; 14 bases are shared with TRBD2. With V trimmed by 0 bases and J by 2 bases, 4 bases remained unmatched. Germline-derived CDR1 and CDR2 are SGDLS and YYNGEE. The CDR3 is made up of 18 amino acids. This CDR3 reads CASSVGGLAGDPYNEQFF. For the CDR3, the DNA is TGTGCCAGCAGCGTAGGGGGACTAGCGGGAGACCCCTACAATGAGCAGTTCTTC.

The chain uses TRBV29-1 and TRBJ1-1; D is unresolved. Germline V gene lookup returns CDR1 SQVTM and CDR2 ANQGSEA. The CDR3 contains 10 residues. V shed 5 bases and J shed 4 bases, with 5 bases lying between them. CDR3 DNA sequence: TGCAGCGTTTCGGTCACTGAAGCTTTCTTT. Translated, it gives CSVSVTEAFF.

The rearrangement joins TRBV11-2 to TRBJ2-7; possible D gene TRBD1, 8 bases. CDR1 is SGHAT and CDR2 is FQNNGV in the germline V gene. CDR3 length equals 14 residues. The V end was cut by 5 bases, the J end by 5 bases, with 16 bases between. As DNA, the CDR3 is TGTGCCAGCAGCCTGAACAGGGGGGGCAACGAGCAGTACTTC. Translated: CASSLNRGGNEQYF.